A single sample is the source of the 28 T cell receptor beta chains below, sequenced in a study of monozygotic twins with inflammatory bowel disease. TCRdb reworked the 5' RACE reads into one entry per CDR3 protein, no DNA. Found here are 350,000 to 400,000 distinct CDR3 sequences; the top ten clones hold approximately 2.4%. The sample taken for sequencing was blood. These receptors all stem from a human donor with ulcerative colitis or Crohn's disease, or a healthy co-twin of an affected twin (not recorded which).

The chain uses TRBV20-1 and TRBJ2-5; TCRdb reports TRBD2, a call that lacks DNA to check it against. The CDR3 is 17 amino acids. Germline V gene lookup returns CDR1 DFQATT and CDR2 SNEGSKA (reference sequence). CDR3 sequence reads: CSARVNSGGLNSETQYF.

This chain links TRBV27 with TRBJ1-6; no DNA is available, so the TRBD1 call from TCRdb remains unchecked. The germline CDR1 and CDR2 sequences are MNHEY and SMNVEV (reference sequence). The CDR3 has 17 residues. The CDR3 reads CASSPLGSYVYNSPLHF.

This chain uses TRBV5-8 with TRBJ1-4. This CDR3 spans 15 amino acids. Germline CDR1 is SGHTS and CDR2 is YDEGEE. CDR3 amino acids: CASSLGGIANEKLFF.

The chain is built from TRBV3-1 and TRBJ1-5; TCRdb's D call of TRBD1 is untestable without DNA. The CDR3 runs 16 residues. Per the germline V gene, CDR1 is LGHDT and CDR2 is YNNKEL (reference sequence). CDR3 in amino acids: CASRFDREVSNHPQHF.

The chain combines TRBV12-3 or TRBV12-4 with TRBJ2-1; without DNA, the TCRdb call of TRBD2 cannot be checked. There are 18 residues in the CDR3. This CDR3 is CASSLGGLAGGSYNEQFF.

The chain joins TRBV6-5 to TRBJ2-7; TCRdb's assignment of TRBD1 cannot be checked, as there is no DNA. CDR3 length equals 12 residues. Germline lookup yields CDR1 MNHEY and CDR2 SVGAGI. The CDR3 sequence is CASIGGSYEQYF.

The J gene is TRBJ2-7, the V gene TRBV18; without DNA, the TCRdb call of TRBD1 cannot be checked. CDR1 and CDR2 from the germline V gene are KGHSH and LQKENI. CDR3 length equals 16 residues. The CDR3 here is CASSQGTAKNSYEQYF. The variable domain in full, completed from reference TRBV18 and TRBJ2-7, reads NAGVMQNPRHLVRRRGQEARLRCSPMKGHSHVYWYRQLPEEGLKFMVYLQKENIIDESGMPKERFSAEFPKEGPSILRIQQVVRGDSAAYFCASSQGTAKNSYEQYFGPGTRLTVT.

The gene calls are TRBV7-6 and TRBJ1-6; TCRdb proposes TRBD1, but this gene call is untestable without DNA. This CDR3 comprises 16 residues. Germline CDR1 SGHVS, CDR2 FNYEAQ. This chain's CDR3 is CASSFNRDRQNSPLHF. The full variable domain, rest sourced from reference TRBV7-6 and TRBJ1-6, is GAGVSQSPRYKVTKRGQDVALRCDPISGHVSLYWYRQALGQGPEFLTYFNYEAQQDKSGLPNDRFSAERPEGSISTLTIQRTEQRDSAMYRCASSFNRDRQNSPLHFGNGTRLTVT.

The genes are TRBV19 and TRBJ1-1. The CDR3 consists of 11 residues. Per germline, CDR1 LNHDA and CDR2 SQIVND (reference sequence). The CDR3 loop is CASSWYTEAFF.

The chain recombines TRBV7-2 with TRBJ2-2; no DNA is available, so the TRBD2 call from TCRdb remains unchecked. The CDR3 is 16 amino acids. CDR1 and CDR2 (germline): SGHTA, FQGNSA. CDR3 sequence reads: CPSSTTSGGWTGELFF.

The chain is built from TRBV20-1 and TRBJ2-3. CDR1 and CDR2 (germline): DFQATT, SNEGSKA (reference sequence). The CDR3 has 16 residues. This CDR3 reads CSARDRPSKGPDTQYF.

This chain links TRBV20-1 with TRBJ1-3; checking the TCRdb D call of TRBD1 is not possible without DNA. This CDR3 contains 16 residues. Germline lookup yields CDR1 DFQATT and CDR2 SNEGSKA (reference sequence). The CDR3 sequence is CSARDPGQGAGNTIYF.

This rearrangement joins TRBV12-5 to TRBJ2-3; as DNA is missing, the TRBD1 call by TCRdb cannot be tested. This CDR3 contains 15 residues. Germline CDR1 reads LGHNT; CDR2 reads FRNRAP. The CDR3 loop reads CASGIGDTHGDTQYF.

The CDR3 reads CASSIDRGLTGNTIYF. The chain combines TRBV5-4 with TRBJ1-3; TCRdb's D call of TRBD1 is untestable without DNA. Germline V gene sequence: CDR1 SGHNT, CDR2 YYREEE (reference sequence). The CDR3 contains 16 residues. Filled out from reference TRBV5-4 and TRBJ1-3, the complete variable domain reads ETGVTQSPTHLIKTRGQQVTLRCSSQSGHNTVSWYQQALGQGPQFIFQYYREEENGRGNFPPRFSGLQFPNYSSELNVNALELDDSALYLCASSIDRGLTGNTIYFGEGSWLTVV.

The gene calls are TRBV7-9 and TRBJ2-2; the D gene TCRdb calls, TRBD1, cannot be checked with no DNA. Germline V CDR1 and CDR2: SEHNR, FQNEAQ (reference sequence). The CDR3 has 16 amino acids. CDR3 loop: CASSQGGRGRTGELFF.

V is TRBV5-6 and J is TRBJ1-5; TCRdb calls TRBD1, which cannot be checked without DNA. The CDR3 sequence is 16 residues long. Germline values: CDR1 SGHDT, CDR2 YYEEEE. This CDR3 reads CASSTEGEISNQPQHF.

This rearrangement joins TRBV7-3 to TRBJ2-2; TCRdb gives TRBD1 as the D gene, but with no DNA this cannot be confirmed. CDR1 and CDR2 (germline): SGHTA, FQGTGA. CDR3 length: 15 residues. The CDR3 sequence: CASTTGTANTGELFF.

The chain uses TRBV19 and TRBJ2-1; without DNA, the TCRdb call of TRBD1 cannot be checked. The CDR3 length is 20 residues. CDR1 is LNHDA, CDR2 SQIVND, per germline (reference sequence). CDR3 region: CASSPRGGTGALSSYNEQFF.

The CDR3 loop reads CASSEALAGARNEQFF. The chain carries TRBV6-1 and TRBJ2-1; absent DNA, TCRdb's TRBD2 call cannot be checked. The germline V gene has CDR1 MNHNS and CDR2 SASEGT. The CDR3 runs to 16 residues.

The chain employs TRBV2 and TRBJ2-5; no DNA is available, so the TRBD1 call from TCRdb remains unchecked. The CDR3 length is 14 residues. Per germline, CDR1 SNHLY and CDR2 FYNNEI. The CDR3 sequence is CASSEGQGLETQYF.

The chain carries TRBV6-5 and TRBJ1-2. CDR1 is MNHEY and CDR2 is SVGAGI in the germline V gene. The CDR3 is 13 residues long. The CDR3 sequence: CASSYAAKYGYTF.

The rearrangement uses TRBV7-8 and TRBJ1-1. CDR3 size: 15 residues. Germline values: CDR1 SGHVS, CDR2 FQNEAQ. CDR3 sequence reads: CASSLGAQGRDEAFF.

J is TRBJ2-3 and V is TRBV28; TCRdb returns TRBD1, unconfirmable since there is no DNA. Germline loops: CDR1 MDHEN, CDR2 SYDVKM. The CDR3 contains 16 residues. CDR3 amino acids: CASIQVGARGTDTQYF.

The gene calls are TRBV4-1 and TRBJ2-7; the D gene TCRdb calls, TRBD1, cannot be checked with no DNA. The CDR3 totals 11 residues. Germline CDR1 reads MGHRA; CDR2 reads YSYEKL. This CDR3 is CASSQDGTEDF.

V is TRBV6-5 and J is TRBJ1-3. CDR1 MNHEY and CDR2 SVGAGI come from the germline V gene. CDR3 size: 16 residues. The CDR3 loop reads CASSYSPGLPGNTIYF.

This sequence joins TRBV20-1 and TRBJ2-2; TCRdb selects TRBD2, and the lack of DNA leaves this call unchecked. CDR1 is DFQATT and CDR2 is SNEGSKA in the germline V gene (reference sequence). The CDR3 sequence is 15 residues long. The CDR3 is CSARPWRGVGGELFF.

The rearrangement links TRBV24-1 to TRBJ2-2. The CDR3 loop spans 16 amino acids. Germline CDR1 KGHDR, CDR2 SFDVKD. CDR3 region: CATSNLQRQNTGELFF.

The chain combines TRBV9 with TRBJ2-7; TCRdb's D call, TRBD1, is unchecked because there is no DNA. The germline CDR1 and CDR2 sequences are SGDLS and YYNGEE. The CDR3 has 15 amino acids. This chain's CDR3 is CASSVGQGTYYEQYF.